A single sample gave rise to the 7 T cell receptor beta chains below, sequenced in a study of shared clonotypes between healthy human individuals. Profiling relied on immunoSEQ multiplex PCR, and the TCRdb table lists in-frame clones only, not all of them. The sample lists 1.5 million to 2.5 million clones; about 95% were seen once. Terminally differentiated effector memory CD45RA+ cells were excluded from the naive CD8 cells, which were CD45RO-negative and positively selected for CCR7. Sequencing was performed on naive CD8+ T cells sorted from blood. All receptors come from a man aged 18 to 29 in good health.

The chain joins TRBV18 to TRBJ1-4; a weak D match, TRBD1 (6 bases). V was trimmed by 1 base and J by 6 bases, leaving 12 bases between them. CDR3 size: 15 residues. CDR1 and CDR2 from the germline V gene are KGHSH and LQKENI. The CDR3 DNA sequence: TGTGCCAGCTCACCACGGGGGCAGGGATATGAAAAACTGTTTTTT. Its translation is CASSPRGQGYEKLFF.

V usage is TRBV27 and J usage is TRBJ1-2, with 8 positions matching TRBD1. Trimming took 4 bases from V and 6 from J; bases not matched to a gene: 10. CDR1 is MNHEY and CDR2 is SMNVEV in the germline V gene (reference sequence). The CDR3 spans 15 residues. The CDR3 DNA reads TGTGCCAGCAGTTCTATAGGACAGGGATCGGATGGCTACACCTTC. Amino acids: CASSSIGQGSDGYTF.

This chain links TRBV7-9 with TRBJ2-1; 9 bases are shared with TRBD1. V trimming: 7 bases; J trimming: 4 bases; junction bases outside the gene matches: 2. The CDR3 is made up of 13 amino acids. Germline values: CDR1 SEHNR, CDR2 FQNEAQ (reference sequence). CDR3 in DNA: TGTGCCAGCATCGACAGGGGGTACAATGAGCAGTTCTTC. Translation gives CASIDRGYNEQFF.

The chain joins TRBV6-5 to TRBJ2-7, with TRBD1 as a possible D gene (5 bases). The CDR3 is 15 amino acids. Germline V gene data show CDR1 as MNHEY and CDR2 as SVGAGI. With 6 bases removed from V and 0 bases from J, the gap between germline ends came to 15 bases. In DNA, the CDR3 is TGTGCCAGCAGACCGGGTCCAGGGATCTCCTACGAGCAGTACTTC. Translation: CASRPGPGISYEQYF.

The V call is TRBV10-2, the J call TRBJ2-1; no clear D. This CDR3 is 13 amino acids long. Germline values: CDR1 WSHSY, CDR2 SAAADI. V lost 3 bases to trimming and J lost 3 bases, with 6 bases between them. The CDR3 sequence: CASSEDFYNEQFF. In nucleotides, the CDR3 is TGCGCCAGCAGTGAAGACTTCTACAATGAGCAGTTCTTC.

The V gene is TRBV4-3, the J gene TRBJ2-2; 8 bases are a match to TRBD1. This CDR3 spans 16 amino acids. Germline CDR1 is LGHNA and CDR2 is YSLEER. V gave up 4 bases and J gave up 4 bases; unmatched junction bases: 8. CDR3 sequence: CASSPSTGAVTGELFF. CDR3 sequence (DNA): TGCGCCAGCAGCCCCTCGACAGGGGCGGTCACCGGGGAGCTGTTTTTT.

CDR3 region: CSVLYYNEQFF. The CDR3 DNA reads as TGCAGCGTTCTTTACTACAATGAGCAGTTCTTC. V usage is TRBV29-1 and J usage is TRBJ2-1, with D uncertain. Looked up from germline, CDR1 is SQVTM and CDR2 is ANQGSEA. V was clipped by 5 bases and J by 3 bases, with 5 bases between them. The CDR3 contains 11 residues.